This T cell receptor beta chain was observed in a study of blood T cell repertoires in COVID-19. As for the study in general: COVID-19 samples collected from the United States, Italy and Spain covered acute and convalescent phases.

Original data processing: Researchers report that nucleated cell counts were estimated from reference gene primer amplification. The assay was immunoSEQ multiplex PCR, and TCRdb's table has in-frame clones only and misses some. V and J calls and clone size are as listed in that table; D and trimming were resolved from the DNA. Here the sample spans about 90,000 clones, roughly nine tenths being singletons. CDR1 is MNHEY, CDR2 SVGAGI, per germline. V was clipped by 5 bases and J by 0 bases; unmatched bases: 2. The CDR3 extends over 15 amino acids. The chain couples TRBV6-5 to TRBJ2-3, with 10 nucleotides matching TRBD2. The sample taken for sequencing was peripheral blood. This receptor was identified in a man in his fifties or sixties with COVID-19, enrolled during active disease. The CDR3 is CASSPGLASTDTQYF. In nucleotides, the CDR3 is TGTGCCAGCAGTCCGGGACTAGCGAGCACAGATACGCAGTATTTT.